The rows below give T cell receptor beta chains drawn from one sample of a study of cytomegalovirus exposure and HLA in healthy donors. The table came from immunoSEQ multiplex PCR; TCRdb's copy has only in-frame clones and leaves some out. The sample carries 300,000 or so clones, around 90% recorded once. Specimen: PBMCs. The receptors here all came from a man aged 25 to 40 in good health and CMV-seronegative. Each CDR3 is given without its conserved first and last residue.

V gene	J gene	CDR3 protein
TRBV11-2	TRBJ2-7	ASSWMAGDEQY
TRBV7-9	TRBJ1-4	ASSDIGAYNEKLF
TRBV7-9	TRBJ1-3	ASSLEGSVRHTIY
TRBV5-1	TRBJ2-1	ASSLTSGGASEQF
TRBV6-1	TRBJ1-5	ASDDRGDQPQH
TRBV7-2	TRBJ2-7	ASSPRSRGEQY
TRBV7-9	TRBJ1-2	ASSLIQGSYGYT
TRBV10-3	TRBJ1-4	AISAAEGEKLF
TRBV4-3	TRBJ1-2	ASSQDPGLATNYGYT
TRBV7-9	TRBJ1-2	ASSLATGERAYGYT
TRBV4-1	TRBJ2-3	ASSKPGLVRQVADTQY
TRBV15	TRBJ1-6	ATSLRRTDNSPLH
TRBV2	TRBJ2-1	ASSRFRGDEQF
TRBV10-3	TRBJ1-3	AISEDRGGRSINTIY
TRBV5-1	TRBJ2-1	ASSFEGNEQF
TRBV23-1	TRBJ1-6	ASSQSGYAGTGSPLH
TRBV9	TRBJ1-4	ASSVGDTGSDEKLF
TRBV25-1	TRBJ2-7	ASSAGGWDEQY
TRBV7-9	TRBJ2-3	ASSLGQYTDTQY
TRBV5-1	TRBJ2-5	ASSFWGGLETQY
TRBV7-9	TRBJ2-5	ASSHVRIGGKETQY
TRBV4-3	TRBJ2-1	ASSQDPSGGASYNEQF
TRBV9	TRBJ1-4	ASSVGQGVEKLF
TRBV18	TRBJ2-7	ASSPQPPGQQFYEQY
TRBV7-2	TRBJ1-1	ASRQGGNTEAF
TRBV4-3	TRBJ2-1	ASSHSSGGPNEQF
TRBV2	TRBJ1-5	ASRGHRQNNQPQH
TRBV7-9	TRBJ1-5	ASSLSVSNQPQH
TRBV10-3	TRBJ2-1	AISSVLNEQF
TRBV5-1	TRBJ2-5	ASSNVRDTQETQY
TRBV5-1	TRBJ2-7	ASSTLPGGFFYEQY
TRBV15	TRBJ2-5	ATSRLGHPVLETQY
TRBV11-2	TRBJ2-5	ASSRELAGRGETQY
TRBV5-1	TRBJ1-6	ASSQGSGGSYNSPLH
TRBV23-1	TRBJ1-4	ASSQSDRGNEKLF
TRBV10-1	TRBJ2-1	ASSVGGGPYNEQF
TRBV7-8	TRBJ1-1	ASSRGHEDEAF
TRBV18	TRBJ1-1	ASSPFRDSPKGGNTEAF
TRBV27	TRBJ2-7	ASSSRSARLLEQY
TRBV5-1	TRBJ1-4	ASSLSPPGTPGDTEKLF
TRBV5-1	TRBJ1-6	ASSDRDRSNSPLH